The 28 T cell receptor beta chains presented below share a single source sample, sequenced in a study of beta chain features in type 1 diabetes. Of the isolated RNA, all was reverse transcribed, and so the sequenced material was expressed TCRB transcripts. TCRdb's copy holds only in-frame clones and misses some; the assay was immunoSEQ multiplex PCR. This table has around 350,000 clones, around 12% appearing once. Material: naive CD4+ T cells from blood. The receptors here all came from a man aged 18 to 29 in good health.

This clone was found many times. The chain couples TRBV7-9 to TRBJ2-7; D is ambiguous. V was clipped by 2 bases and J by 3 bases, with 8 bases between them. This CDR3 is 13 amino acids long. Germline V CDR1 and CDR2: SEHNR, FQNEAQ (reference sequence). The CDR3 bases are TGTGCCAGCAGCTTACAGTCAGACTACGAGCAGTACTTC. This translates into CASSLQSDYEQYF.

This clone was seen only a few times. The rearrangement uses TRBV4-2 and TRBJ2-1, with unresolved D. Per germline, CDR1 LGHNA and CDR2 YNFKEQ. The CDR3 runs 16 residues. Between the trimmed V and J ends, which lost 4 bases and 6 bases, there was a span of 19 bases. As DNA, the CDR3 is TGTGCCAGCAGCCTAAACGTCCTGCGAAATACCAATGAGCAGTTCTTC. This codes for CASSLNVLRNTNEQFF.

This clone turned up a few times. This chain links TRBV6-4 with TRBJ2-3; D is ambiguous. The length of the CDR3 is 12 residues. Looked up from germline, CDR1 is MRHNA and CDR2 is SNTAGT. V dropped 7 bases and J dropped 6 bases, with 11 bases sitting between them. CDR3 sequence: CASTFAQDTQYF. The CDR3, as DNA: TGTGCCAGCACCTTCGCACAGGATACGCAGTATTTT.

This clone was seen a handful of times. The chain employs TRBV7-2 and TRBJ1-5, with D perhaps TRBD1 (6 bases). CDR3 length: 15 amino acids. Deletions cut 1 base from V and 7 bases from J, with 14 bases between. The germline CDR1 and CDR2 sequences are SGHTA and FQGNSA. CDR3 protein: CASSLGTGFQQPQHF. CDR3 DNA sequence: TGTGCCAGCAGCTTAGGTACAGGGTTCCAGCAGCCCCAGCATTTT. The full variable domain, in which reference TRBV7-2 and TRBJ1-5 provide the parts outside the CDR3, is GAGVSQSPSNKVTEKGKDVELRCDPISGHTALYWYRQSLGQGLEFLIYFQGNSAPDKSGLPSDRFSAERTGGSVSTLTIQRTQQEDSAVYLCASSLGTGFQQPQHFGDGTRLSIL.

The chain joins TRBV12-1 to TRBJ2-1; TRBD1 reflects the table's D call only, with no check against the DNA. TRBV12-1 is termed a pseudogene. This CDR3 has 14 residues. The CDR3 loop is CASTPSVPPLEQFF. CDR3 nucleotide sequence: TGTGCCAGCACCCCCTCAGTCCCTCCCTTGGAGCAGTTCTTC.

The chain recombines TRBV9 with TRBJ1-1; D gene uncertain. The CDR3 is made up of 14 amino acids. Trimming shortened V by 3 bases and J by 3 bases, and 12 bases separated the two germline ends. Germline V gene lookup returns CDR1 SGDLS and CDR2 YYNGEE. The chain's CDR3 is CASSDPTGDTEAFF. CDR3 nucleotides: TGTGCCAGCAGCGACCCAACGGGTGACACTGAAGCTTTCTTT.

This clone was picked up many times. The chain is built from TRBV29-1 and TRBJ2-3; 7 bases agree with TRBD1. Losses at the gene ends were 5 bases for V and 5 bases for J; bases not matched to a gene: 7. The CDR3 is 13 amino acids. Germline V gene data show CDR1 as SQVTM and CDR2 as ANQGSEA. As DNA, the CDR3 is TGCAGCGTTAACAGGGGCGAGGGAGATACGCAGTATTTT. Translation gives CSVNRGEGDTQYF.

This clone turned up a few times. The chain joins TRBV30 to TRBJ2-4, with TRBD2 as a possible D gene (6 bases). The CDR3 consists of 14 residues. V was shortened by 4 bases and J by 2 bases, with 12 bases between the two germline ends. CDR1 and CDR2 (germline): GTSNPN, SVGIG (reference sequence). CDR3 coding DNA: TGTGCCTGGACTTCCGGGGGTTCCAAAAACATTCAGTACTTC. Translation gives CAWTSGGSKNIQYF.

V and J are TRBV11-2 and TRBJ2-6, with D possibly matching TRBD1 (6 bases). This CDR3 is built from 18 residues. V lost 1 base, J lost 2 bases, and 15 bases lay in between. Germline V gene lookup returns CDR1 SGHAT and CDR2 FQNNGV. Here the CDR3 reads CASSLGPGAATGANVLTF. CDR3 nucleotide sequence: TGTGCCAGCAGCTTAGGCCCAGGGGCGGCTACTGGGGCCAACGTCCTGACTTTC. The variable domain in full, with the rest retrieved from reference TRBV11-2 and TRBJ2-6, is EAGVAQSPRYKIIEKRQSVAFWCNPISGHATLYWYQQILGQGPKLLIQFQNNGVVDDSQLPKDRFSAERLKGVDSTLKIQPAKLEDSAVYLCASSLGPGAATGANVLTFGAGSRLTVL.

The rearrangement joins TRBV6-6 to TRBJ2-7; 8 bases align to TRBD2. V shed 0 bases and J 3 bases; nucleotides not matched to a gene: 4. The CDR3 is made up of 15 amino acids. Germline V gives CDR1 MNHNY, CDR2 SVGAGI (reference sequence). The CDR3 region has the DNA TGTGCCAGCAGTTACTCCAGCGGGGGACTCTACGAGCAGTACTTC. This encodes CASSYSSGGLYEQYF.

This clone occurred a few times. The V gene is TRBV6-5, the J gene TRBJ2-7, with TRBD1 identical over 7 bases. The CDR3 runs to 13 residues. Looked up from germline, CDR1 is MNHEY and CDR2 is SVGAGI. The V and J ends lost 6 bases and 2 bases, in that order; junction bases with no gene match: 4. CDR3 protein: CASRSTGTYEQYF. The CDR3 bases are TGTGCCAGCAGATCGACAGGGACCTACGAGCAGTACTTC.

The chain employs TRBV30 and TRBJ1-5; possibly TRBD1 for D (6 bases). The V end lost 4 bases, the J end lost 2 bases, and 9 bases lay between the germline ends. The CDR3 runs 13 residues. CDR1 GTSNPN and CDR2 SVGIG come from the germline V gene (reference sequence). The CDR3 spells CAWTGAGNQPQHF. The CDR3 DNA reads as TGTGCCTGGACAGGGGCCGGCAATCAGCCCCAGCATTTT.

This chain uses TRBV6-1 with TRBJ1-1; D is uncertain. Germline V lookup: CDR1 MNHNS, CDR2 SASEGT. V was clipped by 2 bases and J by 4 bases, with 8 bases between them. The CDR3 length is 13 residues. CDR3 coding DNA: TGTGCCAGCAGTGAATTTGGAGGCACTGAAGCTTTCTTT. Encoded protein: CASSEFGGTEAFF.

The chain carries TRBV7-2 and TRBJ1-5; D not resolved. Germline V lookup: CDR1 SGHTA, CDR2 FQGNSA. CDR3 length: 13 amino acids. Trimming removed 3 bases from V and 9 bases from J, with 12 bases in between. In DNA, the CDR3 is TGTGCCAGCAGCTTGGCGGGCCATGTGCCCCAGCATTTT. It translates to CASSLAGHVPQHF.

In its sample, this clone was seen a few times. The chain uses TRBV7-2 and TRBJ2-1; 8 bases are shared with TRBD2. Germline-derived CDR1 and CDR2 are SGHTA and FQGNSA. The junction had 6 bases not matched to a gene; V was cut back by 2 bases and J by 3 bases. CDR3 length: 16 amino acids. CDR3 region: CASSLSGTRYYNEQFF. Here the CDR3 DNA reads TGTGCCAGCAGCTTATCTGGGACTAGGTACTACAATGAGCAGTTCTTC. Drawing the rest from reference TRBV7-2 and TRBJ2-1, the complete variable domain is GAGVSQSPSNKVTEKGKDVELRCDPISGHTALYWYRQSLGQGLEFLIYFQGNSAPDKSGLPSDRFSAERTGGSVSTLTIQRTQQEDSAVYLCASSLSGTRYYNEQFFGPGTRLTVL.

J is TRBJ1-3 and V is TRBV18; D gene ambiguous. CDR1 and CDR2 from the germline V gene are KGHSH and LQKENI. Trimming shortened V by 2 bases and J by 1 base, and 12 bases separated the two germline ends. The CDR3 loop spans 16 amino acids. CDR3 loop: CASSPYDVGSGNTIYF. Here the CDR3 DNA reads TGTGCCAGCTCACCATACGATGTCGGGTCTGGAAACACCATATATTTT.

This clone was detected a few times. The rearrangement joins TRBV14 to TRBJ1-2; possibly TRBD1 for D (6 bases). Trimming cost V 6 bases and J 5 bases, with 16 bases left between them. The CDR3 is 14 amino acids. Germline V gene sequence: CDR1 SGHDN, CDR2 FVKESK. The CDR3 nucleotides read TGTGCCAGCAGGCGGACCGGGACATCTTATGGCTACACCTTC. It encodes CASRRTGTSYGYTF.

V usage is TRBV30 and J usage is TRBJ1-5; D is undetermined. Per the germline V gene, CDR1 is GTSNPN and CDR2 is SVGIG (reference sequence). Trimming took off 1 base at V and 5 bases at J, with 21 bases between the two ends. The CDR3 is made up of 17 amino acids. This CDR3 is CAWSAQNPSLSHQPQHF. The CDR3 DNA reads as TGTGCCTGGAGTGCCCAGAATCCTAGTTTGTCTCATCAGCCCCAGCATTTT. Filled out from reference TRBV30 and TRBJ1-5, the complete variable domain reads SQTIHQWPATLVQPVGSPLSLECTVEGTSNPNLYWYRQAAGRGLQLLFYSVGIGQISSEVPQNLSASRPQDRQFILSSKKLLLSDSGFYLCAWSAQNPSLSHQPQHFGDGTRLSIL.

This clone occurred a few times. The V call is TRBV4-2, the J call TRBJ1-2, with D hard to call. V was pared by 4 bases and J by 0 bases, with 12 bases between. The CDR3 loop spans 15 amino acids. In germline, CDR1 is LGHNA, CDR2 YNFKEQ. The chain's CDR3 is CASSPSQDSNYGYTF. The CDR3 DNA reads TGTGCCAGCAGCCCGTCACAAGATTCTAACTATGGCTACACCTTC.

The chain recombines TRBV7-3 with TRBJ2-1, with 9 nucleotides matching TRBD1. V was clipped by 4 bases and J by 14 bases; unmatched bases: 6. Germline assignment: CDR1 SGHTA and CDR2 FQGTGA. There are 12 residues in the CDR3. This CDR3 reads CASSSTGTGKFF. In DNA form, the CDR3 reads TGTGCCAGCAGCTCCACCGGGACAGGGAAGTTCTTC.

V is TRBV11-1 and J is TRBJ1-1; D unclear. CDR1 SGHAT and CDR2 FQDESV come from the germline V gene (reference sequence). CDR3 length: 13 residues. V lost 2 bases and J lost 1, with 5 bases in between. The CDR3 loop is CASSLIWNTEAFF. The DNA for the CDR3 is TGTGCCAGCAGCTTAATATGGAACACTGAAGCTTTCTTT.

The chain combines TRBV4-2 with TRBJ1-1; D might be TRBD1 (6 bases). The CDR3 covers 15 residues. CDR1 is LGHNA and CDR2 is YNFKEQ in the germline V gene. Between the trimmed V and J ends, which lost 5 bases and 4 bases, there was a span of 17 bases. The DNA for the CDR3 is TGTGCCAGCAGCTCCCAGGGGATTGGGAGCACTGAAGCTTTCTTT. It yields the protein CASSSQGIGSTEAFF.

The rearrangement uses TRBV19 and TRBJ2-2; tentative D call: TRBD2 (5 bases). Germline CDR1 is LNHDA and CDR2 is SQIVND (reference sequence). The CDR3 has 15 residues. The V end was cut by 3 bases, the J end by 4 bases, with 12 bases between. The CDR3 protein is CASSIMGSGTGELFF. The CDR3 bases are TGTGCCAGTAGTATTATGGGGAGTGGCACCGGGGAGCTGTTTTTT.

This clone has just a few counts. The chain employs TRBV28 and TRBJ1-5; 7 bases line up with TRBD1. Germline-derived CDR1 and CDR2 are MDHEN and SYDVKM. V trimming: 5 bases; J trimming: 6 bases; junction bases outside the gene matches: 7. The CDR3 loop spans 14 amino acids. The CDR3 region has the DNA TGTGCCAGCAGTACAGGGGCGACATTTCAGCCCCAGCATTTT. Translating gives CASSTGATFQPQHF. The full variable domain, with the rest looked up from reference TRBV28 and TRBJ1-5, is DVKVTQSSRYLVKRTGEKVFLECVQDMDHENMFWYRQDPGLGLRLIYFSYDVKMKEKGDIPEGYSVSREKKERFSLILESASTNQTSMYLCASSTGATFQPQHFGDGTRLSIL.

The chain is built from TRBV5-5 and TRBJ1-2; no firm D call. CDR3 length: 16 residues. Germline CDR1 is SGHKS and CDR2 is YYEKEE (reference sequence). V lost 3 bases and J lost 5, with 20 bases in between. The CDR3 bases are TGTGCCAGCAGCTCATTCGGGAATAGAGCGAAATATGGCTACACCTTC. Its translation: CASSSFGNRAKYGYTF.

There are a few counts of this clone. The chain couples TRBV7-2 to TRBJ2-7, with 7 nucleotides matching TRBD2. Unmatched junction bases numbered 11, after V lost 6 bases and J lost 6 bases. In germline, CDR1 is SGHTA, CDR2 FQGNSA. The CDR3 is made up of 14 amino acids. CDR3 nucleotide sequence: TGTGCCAGCAGTTTATACGGGACGGGGGGCGAGCAGTACTTC. Translation gives CASSLYGTGGEQYF.

This clone was counted between two and nine times. The chain carries TRBV4-2 and TRBJ1-1, with 10 bases identical to TRBD1. Germline-derived CDR1 and CDR2 are LGHNA and YNFKEQ. The CDR3 is 15 amino acids. Losses at the gene ends were 2 bases for V and 4 bases for J; bases not matched to a gene: 4. The CDR3 spells CASSQRTGGGTEAFF. CDR3 in DNA: TGTGCCAGCAGCCAACGGACAGGGGGTGGCACTGAAGCTTTCTTT.

This chain connects TRBV7-9 to TRBJ2-1, with 8 bases that match TRBD2. Looked up from germline, CDR1 is SEHNR and CDR2 is FQNEAQ (reference sequence). The length of the CDR3 is 13 residues. The J segment lost 15 bases and the V segment lost 5 bases, leaving 12 bases of the junction unmatched. CDR3 in amino acids: CASSPRGTSPAFF. CDR3 nucleotides: TGTGCCAGCAGCCCGAGAGGGACTAGTCCCGCGTTCTTC.